Shown below are 9 T cell receptor beta chains from a single sample sequenced in a study of blood T cell repertoires in COVID-19. TCRdb's table, derived via immunoSEQ multiplex PCR, lists solely in-frame clones and lacks some. The table has roughly 160,000 clones, over 70% seen once. The specimen was PBMCs or T cells enriched from blood (not recorded which). All receptors come from a man aged 45-65 years who had recovered from COVID-19.

The chain is built from TRBV9 and TRBJ1-1; D is undetermined. There are 14 residues in the CDR3. Per germline, CDR1 SGDLS and CDR2 YYNGEE. Trimming pared 4 bases from V and 0 bases from J, leaving 10 bases between. The DNA of the CDR3 is TGTGCCAGCAGCTATACAGCACTGAACACTGAAGCTTTCTTT. Translating it yields CASSYTALNTEAFF.

This chain links TRBV9 with TRBJ1-4; a possible D gene is TRBD1 (5 bases). The CDR3 runs to 15 residues. Trimming took 1 base from V and 3 from J, leaving 10 bases between them. Germline-derived CDR1 and CDR2 are SGDLS and YYNGEE. The CDR3 coding sequence is TGTGCCAGCAGCGTACAGGGCTCGCCTAATGAAAAACTGTTTTTT. Translated, it gives CASSVQGSPNEKLFF.

J is TRBJ2-6 and V is TRBV28; no clear D gene. The CDR3 is made up of 15 amino acids. Germline V CDR1 and CDR2: MDHEN, SYDVKM. Deletions cut 2 bases from V and 0 bases from J, with 5 bases between. Here the CDR3 reads CASSLLLSGANVLTF. The CDR3 nucleotides read TGTGCCAGCAGTTTACTCCTCTCTGGGGCCAACGTCCTGACTTTC.

The chain uses TRBV7-6 and TRBJ2-3, with TRBD2 as a possible D gene (6 bases). The CDR3 covers 16 residues. The V and J ends lost 2 bases and 2 bases respectively, with 14 bases between them. The germline V gene has CDR1 SGHVS and CDR2 FNYEAQ. CDR3 DNA: TGTGCCAGCAGCTTATCGGGCGGGGCATACACAGATACGCAGTATTTT. Protein sequence: CASSLSGGAYTDTQYF.

The rearrangement joins TRBV2 to TRBJ2-7; 9 nucleotides line up with TRBD2. This CDR3 contains 14 residues. Germline V gene lookup returns CDR1 SNHLY and CDR2 FYNNEI. The ends lost 3 bases at V and 8 bases at J; junction bases unmatched: 8. This chain's CDR3 is CASSDQREVRKQYF. For the CDR3, the DNA is TGTGCCAGCAGTGACCAGCGGGAGGTCCGGAAGCAGTACTTC.

This clone was recorded a few times. The chain recombines TRBV3-1 (or the pseudogene TRBV3-2) with TRBJ1-6, with TRBD1 matching over 8 bases. Germline V gene data show CDR1 as LGHDT and CDR2 as YNNKEL (reference sequence). Trimming took 6 bases from V and 6 from J; bases not matched to a gene: 4. CDR3 size: 14 residues. CDR3 sequence reads: CASRMGQANSPLHF. The CDR3 coding sequence is TGTGCCAGCAGGATGGGACAGGCTAATTCACCCCTCCACTTT.

This clone was observed a single time. The chain couples TRBV6-5 to TRBJ1-1; no definite D call. V lost 6 bases to trimming and J lost 2 bases, with 13 bases between them. CDR3 length: 14 residues. Germline lookup yields CDR1 MNHEY and CDR2 SVGAGI. In DNA, the CDR3 is TGTGCCAGCAGACTACAAGTATTTAACACTGAAGCTTTCTTT. The encoded protein is CASRLQVFNTEAFF.

The CDR3 is CASSLIAGGQVSYEQYF. CDR3 DNA: TGTGCCAGCAGCTTGATAGCGGGGGGCCAAGTATCGTACGAGCAGTACTTC. The gene calls are TRBV5-6 and TRBJ2-7, with TRBD2 matching 10 bases. J gave up 4 bases and V 1 base, and 11 bases lay outside the gene matches. CDR3 length equals 17 residues. Germline V CDR1 and CDR2: SGHDT, YYEEEE.

The J gene is TRBJ2-5, the V gene TRBV3-1 (or the pseudogene TRBV3-2); 12 bases line up with TRBD2. Germline trimming cut 4 bases from V and 5 bases from J; bases unmatched to any gene: 8. The CDR3 is 16 residues long. CDR1 LGHDT and CDR2 YNNKEL come from the germline V gene (reference sequence). As DNA, the CDR3 is TGTGCCAGCAGCCGTCGACTAGCGGGAGTGCGGGAGACCCAGTACTTC. Its translation: CASSRRLAGVRETQYF.